Listed here are 28 T cell receptor beta chains from one sample, sequenced in a study of identical twins' blood T cells. A single record per CDR3 protein comes from TCRdb applying MiXCR to the 5' RACE reads. The table lists 300,000 to 450,000 distinct CDR3 sequences, roughly 30% of them singletons, with roughly 5.5% in the top ten. The sample was PBMCs. These receptors were taken from a woman aged 18 to 50 in good health.

The chain uses TRBV27 and TRBJ2-2, with D perhaps being TRBD1 or TRBD2 (5 bases each). Germline assignment: CDR1 MNHEY and CDR2 SMNVEV (reference sequence). This CDR3 region has 14 residues. V lost 8 bases, J lost 0 bases, and 10 bases lay in between. CDR3 in DNA: TGTGCCAGCGGGTTGGGACCGAACACCGGGGAGCTGTTTTTT. Protein product: CASGLGPNTGELFF.

For this clonotype: An end of the junction differs from the germline gene, which may be a read error. J is TRBJ2-3 and V is TRBV20-1, with D possibly being TRBD2 (5 bases). Germline V gene data show CDR1 as DFQATT and CDR2 as SNEGSKA (reference sequence). This CDR3 region has 14 residues. CDR3 coding DNA: TGCAGTGCCCCCTCTCAAGCGGTTGTGGATACGCGGTATTTT. This translates into CSAPSQAVVDTRYF.

This chain connects TRBV25-1 to TRBJ1-1; D unresolved. Per the germline V gene, CDR1 is MGHDK and CDR2 is SYGVNS. V dropped 7 bases and J dropped 3 bases, with 18 bases sitting between them. The CDR3 covers 15 residues. CDR3 DNA: TGTGCCAGCACCACCCCGAGGGATGGGGACACTGAAGCTTTCTTT. Its protein is CASTTPRDGDTEAFF.

In this sample, this clonotype turned up a few times. The chain recombines TRBV6-4 with TRBJ2-5; no clear D gene. The germline gives CDR1 MRHNA, CDR2 SNTAGT. V was clipped by 6 bases and J by 5 bases, with 13 bases between them. The CDR3 has 13 residues. CDR3 loop: CASSQGPRETQYF. As DNA, the CDR3 is TGTGCCAGCAGCCAAGGACCTAGGGAGACCCAGTACTTC.

The chain links TRBV29-1 to TRBJ2-1; 10 bases fit TRBD2. V lost 0 bases, J lost 8 bases, and 10 bases stayed unmatched. Germline assignment: CDR1 SQVTM and CDR2 ANQGSEA. CDR3 length: 16 residues. The CDR3 loop is CSVEDLPSGRVDEQFF. CDR3 DNA: TGCAGCGTTGAAGATCTTCCTAGCGGGAGAGTCGATGAGCAGTTCTTC.

The chain combines TRBV20-1 with TRBJ1-1; D is perhaps TRBD1 (5 bases). The CDR3 has 17 residues. Germline V lookup: CDR1 DFQATT, CDR2 SNEGSKA (reference sequence). Trimming took off 7 bases at V and 3 bases at J, with 27 bases between the two ends. In DNA, the CDR3 is TGCAGTGTTTACTCCGGGACGGCGCGAATTAAGGACACTGAAGCTTTCTTT. Encoded protein: CSVYSGTARIKDTEAFF.

Concerning this clonotype itself: A much larger clone lies a single base off, so this may be a read error. This is likely a read error, given that the CDR3 carries no conserved phenylalanine or tryptophan at its end. No DNA is shown, since the ends of the CDR3 on it are uncertain; the CDR3 is the one TCRdb lists. The chain combines TRBV14 with TRBJ2-2; the table's D call TRBD1 went unverified against the DNA. The CDR3 has 21 amino acids, counting both end residues. CDR1 is SGHDN, CDR2 FVKESK, per germline. CDR3 sequence: CASSQEADREHRGAAFCPNNA.

Points on this clonotype: A clone one base away is much larger, so this may be a read error. This chain connects TRBV28 to TRBJ1-5; 7 bases match TRBD1. Germline V gene data show CDR1 as MDHEN and CDR2 as SYDVKM. This CDR3 comprises 18 residues. The V gene end was trimmed by 6 bases and the J gene end by 5 bases; junction bases not matched to a gene: 19. The CDR3 is CASSQSTGLRSSDQPQHF. The CDR3 nucleotides are TGTGCCAGCAGCCAGTCGACAGGGTTGAGGTCCTCGGATCAGCCCCAGCATTTT.

This clonotype was counted only a few times. This chain uses TRBV4-1 with TRBJ2-1; no clear D. The CDR3 runs 14 residues. Trimming took 0 bases from V and 12 from J, leaving 15 bases between them. From germline, CDR1 is MGHRA and CDR2 YSYEKL. The CDR3 nucleotides read TGCGCCAGCAGCCAAGATCACCGCTCGGTTGGGCAGTTCTTC. Residues: CASSQDHRSVGQFF.

Only one count was recorded for this clonotype. The chain recombines TRBV11-2 with TRBJ2-7; the match to TRBD2 covers 10 bases. Germline V gives CDR1 SGHAT, CDR2 FQNNGV. This CDR3 spans 16 amino acids. V was clipped by 5 bases and J by 0 bases; unmatched bases: 7. This chain's CDR3 is CASSGGLAMSSYEQYF. CDR3 coding DNA: TGTGCCAGCAGCGGGGGACTAGCGATGAGCTCCTACGAGCAGTACTTC.

This clonotype was detected only a few times. J is TRBJ1-4 and V is TRBV6-6, with 8 bases aligning to TRBD1. The CDR3 spans 15 residues. CDR1 and CDR2 from the germline V gene are MNHNY and SVGAGI (reference sequence). The trim removed 6 bases at V and 6 bases at J, leaving 9 bases unmatched. The CDR3 nucleotides read TGTGCCAGCAGCCGCCCCGGGACAGGCGATGAAAAACTGTTTTTT. Encoded protein: CASSRPGTGDEKLFF.

A word on this clonotype: The junction and the germline gene differ at one end; a read error may be behind it. CDR3 sequence: CASSVAGSSGTTIYF. In DNA form, the CDR3 reads TGTGCCAGCAGCGTGGCAGGGTCCTCTGGAACCACCATATATTTT. The chain employs TRBV9 and TRBJ1-3, with D perhaps TRBD1 (5 bases). The CDR3 sequence is 15 residues long. The germline gives CDR1 SGDLS, CDR2 YYNGEE.

The chain recombines TRBV9 with TRBJ1-1; D uncertain. The CDR3 is 16 residues long. Germline CDR1 is SGDLS and CDR2 is YYNGEE. V was shortened by 0 bases and J by 0 bases, with 12 bases between the two germline ends. The DNA for the CDR3 is TGTGCCAGCAGCGTAGGGGAGCGGATCGTGAACACTGAAGCTTTCTTT. Encoded protein: CASSVGERIVNTEAFF.

The V and J genes are TRBV7-2 and TRBJ2-2, with D perhaps being TRBD1 or TRBD2 (5 bases each). Deletions cut 6 bases from V and 0 bases from J, with 11 bases between. The CDR3 contains 15 residues. The V gene's germline CDR1 is SGHTA and CDR2 FQGNSA. The CDR3 bases are TGTGCCAGCAGACCGGGACCCACGAACACCGGGGAGCTGTTTTTT. Translation gives CASRPGPTNTGELFF.

This sequence joins TRBV27 and TRBJ1-5; 7 positions agree with TRBD1. The CDR3 is made up of 13 amino acids. Germline values: CDR1 MNHEY, CDR2 SMNVEV (reference sequence). With 5 bases clipped from V and 10 bases from J, the junction kept 8 bases outside the gene matches. CDR3 region: CASSATGLFPQHF. The CDR3 nucleotides read TGTGCCAGCAGTGCGACAGGGCTATTTCCCCAGCATTTT.

This clonotype was counted a few times. The chain recombines TRBV20-1 with TRBJ2-7, with D possibly being TRBD2 (6 bases). Trimming took 3 bases from V and 2 from J, leaving 11 bases between them. The CDR3 has 13 residues. Germline V gives CDR1 DFQATT, CDR2 SNEGSKA (reference sequence). CDR3: CSARSGSPYEQYF. The CDR3 region has the DNA TGCAGTGCTAGGTCCGGGAGCCCCTACGAGCAGTACTTC.

This clonotype was seen more than once but under ten times. An end of the junction differs from the germline gene, which may be a read error. J is TRBJ1-2 and V is TRBV20-1; D ambiguous. The CDR3 is 11 residues long. Germline-derived CDR1 and CDR2 are DFQATT and SNEGSKA (reference sequence). The CDR3 reads CSASGANSQIF. The CDR3 region has the DNA TGCAGTGCTAGCGGTGCAAACAGCCAAATCTTC.

In DNA, the CDR3 is TGTGCCAGCAGTTACCAGGGGGCCTACAATGAGCAGTTCTTC. Its translation is CASSYQGAYNEQFF. The chain combines TRBV6-5 with TRBJ2-1; TRBD1 agrees at 7 bases. The CDR3 consists of 14 residues. Per the germline V gene, CDR1 is MNHEY and CDR2 is SVGAGI. Losses at the gene ends were 2 bases for V and 2 bases for J; bases not matched to a gene: 0.

This clonotype has a handful of counts. The chain links TRBV20-1 to TRBJ2-7; TRBD1 might be the D (6 bases). The V and J ends lost 0 bases and 4 bases respectively, with 19 bases between them. CDR3 length: 16 residues. Germline V gene lookup returns CDR1 DFQATT and CDR2 SNEGSKA (reference sequence). CDR3 amino acids: CSARDLRGQRLYEQYF. CDR3 nucleotides: TGCAGTGCTAGAGATCTGCGCGGACAGAGATTGTACGAGCAGTACTTC.

This clonotype was observed a few times. The chain carries TRBV10-3 and TRBJ2-3; D possibly corresponds to TRBD2 (5 bases). This CDR3 has 16 residues. Germline assignment: CDR1 ENHRY and CDR2 SYGVKD. V lost 8 bases and J 2 bases, leaving 20 bases between the germline ends. The CDR3 region is CAIGGMANHYTDTQYF. For the CDR3, the DNA is TGTGCCATCGGAGGAATGGCCAACCACTACACAGATACGCAGTATTTT.

In this sample, this clonotype turned up many times. The genes are TRBV29-1 and TRBJ2-1, with D tentatively TRBD1 or TRBD2 (5 bases each). The ends were cut back, 4 bases at V and 2 bases at J, with 6 bases in the middle. CDR3 length equals 12 residues. Germline values: CDR1 SQVTM, CDR2 ANQGSEA. The CDR3 coding sequence is TGCAGCGTTGGGGGGACCTACAATGAGCAGTTCTTC. Protein product: CSVGGTYNEQFF.

This chain uses TRBV5-1 with TRBJ1-1, with D possibly TRBD1 on 6 matching bases. V was cut by 1 base and J by 4 bases, with 11 bases left in between. The CDR3 contains 14 residues. CDR1 SGHRS and CDR2 YFSETQ come from the germline V gene. The CDR3 sequence: CASSLYLGGTEAFF. Here the CDR3 DNA reads TGCGCCAGCAGCTTGTATTTAGGGGGCACTGAAGCTTTCTTT.

This clonotype was seen a few times. This chain uses TRBV9 with TRBJ2-1; D might be TRBD1 (6 bases). Per the germline V gene, CDR1 is SGDLS and CDR2 is YYNGEE. The CDR3 consists of 13 residues. Trimming left V 4 bases short and J 1 base short, with 6 bases between. The CDR3 reads CASSQGSYNEQFF. The CDR3 bases are TGTGCCAGCAGCCAGGGGTCCTACAATGAGCAGTTCTTC.

This chain uses TRBV3-1 with TRBJ1-3, with D unclear. This CDR3 has 16 residues. The V and J ends lost 1 base and 7 bases respectively, with 17 bases between them. The germline gives CDR1 LGHDT, CDR2 YNNKEL (reference sequence). The CDR3 loop reads CASSQGAGHLGNTIYF. The CDR3 bases are TGTGCCAGCAGCCAAGGGGCTGGGCACCTCGGGAACACCATATATTTT.

This clonotype was detected only a few times. V gene TRBV7-2 combines with J gene TRBJ1-5; the D is unclear. Germline CDR1 SGHTA, CDR2 FQGNSA. The CDR3 totals 14 residues. V was clipped by 5 bases and J by 0 bases, with 8 bases between them. CDR3 protein: CASSDTDSNQPQHF. CDR3 nucleotide sequence: TGTGCCAGCAGCGATACAGATAGCAATCAGCCCCAGCATTTT.

The CDR3 coding sequence is TGTGCTAGTGGTCTCGGTGTGGCAACCGAAGCTTTCTTT. Its translation: CASGLGVATEAFF. The chain has TRBV12-5 and TRBJ1-1, with no clear D. Looked up from germline, CDR1 is LGHNT and CDR2 is FRNRAP. Between the trimmed V and J ends, which lost 5 bases and 8 bases, there was a span of 15 bases. There are 13 residues in the CDR3.

This clonotype came up a few times. The chain uses TRBV7-9 and TRBJ1-1; D not certain. CDR3 length: 15 amino acids. Germline V CDR1 and CDR2: SEHNR, FQNEAQ (reference sequence). Trimming removed 3 bases at V and 6 bases at J, with 17 bases between. The CDR3 bases are TGTGCCAGCAGCTTCGTGTCAGGTGGGAGCGCTGAAGCTTTCTTT. The encoded protein is CASSFVSGGSAEAFF.

Of note for this clonotype: A much larger clonotype is one base distant, so this may be a read error. The chain combines TRBV6-6 with TRBJ1-1; tentatively, D is TRBD1 (5 bases). Germline CDR1 MNHNY, CDR2 SVGAGI (reference sequence). The CDR3 spans 12 residues. The CDR3 region is CTSKQDGGEAFF. The CDR3 region has the DNA TGTACCAGCAAACAAGACGGGGGTGAAGCTTTCTTT.